This T cell receptor (beta chain) was documented in a study of PD-1 blockade in classical Hodgkin lymphoma (dated by TCRdb to 2018 to 2020). Concerning the study at large: Nivolumab dosing was 3 mg/kg intravenously every 2 weeks, continuing until either disease progression or unacceptable toxicity. The study used CyTOF and TCR beta sequencing to define a peripheral blood immune signature of response to PD-1 blockade in classical Hodgkin lymphoma. The research as a whole found: The study was limited to a single clinical trial cohort, and causes of repertoire differences, possibly disease activity or prior therapy, remained undefined. Newly diagnosed patients were reported to have lower baseline TCR diversity than healthy donors, and relapsed/refractory patients were reported to have lower baseline TCR diversity still. Lower diversity was observed in patients in whom nivolumab was started less than 1 year after ASCT, and these patients were excluded from later analyses so that confounding by immune reconstitution would be avoided. CD4+ but not CD8+ TCR diversity rose significantly by C4D1 (p=0.0027 vs p=0.16), most apparent in complete responders (p=0.02). Among trial patients, those achieving complete response had baseline diversity similar to that of newly diagnosed patients, while diversity was significantly lower in partial responders and progressors.

Genomic DNA was extracted with the Qiagen DNeasy kit from unsorted PBMCs and from negatively selected CD4+ and CD8+ fractions. TCR beta CDR3 regions were amplified by immunoSEQ multiplex PCR using primers annealing to V and J segments. A synthetic immune receptor repertoire was used to minimize amplification bias, and remaining bias was computationally removed after sequencing. The original methods were these. Repertoire diversity was quantified as the Shannon entropy index using custom Python scripts. Unsorted, CD4+ and CD8+ repertoires were examined separately, except in combined analyses, for which CD4+ and CD8+ sequences were merged in silico. Clonal expansion was defined as a frequency increase of at least 2-fold after treatment compared with C1D1, and clones undetected at baseline were assigned a pseudocount of 0.5. Singleton clones were defined as clones with 0 or 1 copy at C1D1, and non-singleton clones were defined as clones with 2 or more copies. Clones expanded in unsorted samples were annotated as CD4+, CD8+ or unknown by matching protein sequences in sorted samples from the same patient. Wilcoxon tests on paired samples were used to test changes in diversity from C1D1 to C4D1. TCRdb obtained this table from immuneACCESS and retained in-frame rearrangements with V and J assigned. These tables miss some clones; where compared with another copy, unresolved V genes account for less than half of the shortfall, and the remainder is unexplained. V and J calls and clone size come straight from that table; D and trimming were deduced from the DNA. A total of some 41,000 clones appear in this sample, around 87% of them only once. The ten most abundant clones make up 5.5% to 6.5% of the sample.

In the case of this clone: Which antigen it targets is not known. Base-call qualities are not available, and no considerably larger clone is one nucleotide away.

What the time point label conveys for this sample: cycle 2 day 1 (C2D1) of nivolumab. All trial patients had relapsed after autologous stem cell transplantation, with cohorts A, B and C differing in prior brentuximab vedotin exposure. The trial cohort was composed of about 53 patients with relapsed/refractory classical Hodgkin lymphoma, for whom complete response, partial response or progressive disease was recorded as best overall response. Single-agent nivolumab was administered to trial patients in the multi-cohort phase II CheckMate 205 trial. An independent review committee assessed best overall response by applying the 2007 International Working Group response criteria. Trial PBMCs were collected just before the start of nivolumab (C1D1) and during therapy at cycle 2 day 1 and cycle 4 day 1. Peripheral blood was collected in 8 mL Vacutainer Cell Preparation Tubes, from which PBMCs were isolated by centrifugation and then cryopreserved.

CDR1 and CDR2 are read off the germline V gene as SGHRS and YFSETQ. CDR3 length: 14 amino acids, cysteine to phenylalanine. The retained sequence is limited to the CDR3, 42 bases, with the frame set at the first base. Cut back by 0 bases and 1 base, the V and J ends lie 8 bases apart. Here the chain combines TRBV5-1 and TRBJ2-7; the D gene cannot be named for sure. This clonotype originated in a human donor with classical Hodgkin lymphoma. The sample in question was peripheral blood mononuclear cells (PBMCs), obtained before the second cycle of nivolumab. The nucleotides read TGCGCCAGCAGCTTGGAGGTTTTATCCTACGAGCAGTACTTC. This is translated as CASSLEVLSYEQYF.